The count of the clone carrying this T cell receptor beta chain is one. At one boundary the junction diverges from the germline segment, which might be a read error. Original data processing: Nucleated cell counts were estimated from reference gene primer amplification. Method: immunoSEQ multiplex PCR; TCRdb's copy keeps in-frame clones and lacks some. V, J and clone size were drawn from that table, and D and trimming were deduced from the DNA. The repertoire holds around 270,000 clones, about 88% seen once, with nearly 2% in the top ten. This entry is derived from a study of blood T cell repertoires in COVID-19. This CDR3 has 14 residues. Germline V gene sequence: CDR1 SGHTS, CDR2 YDEGEE.

The sequenced material came from peripheral blood. The source of this sequence is a man between 25 and 39 years old with active or convalescent COVID-19. The V and J genes are TRBV5-8 and TRBJ1-2; the match to TRBD1 covers 8 bases. The CDR3 nucleotides read TGTACCAGCAGCTCACGGGACAGGCAGAATGGCTACACCTTC. Protein sequence: CTSSSRDRQNGYTF. Full variable domain (rest looked up from reference TRBV5-8 and TRBJ1-2): EAGVTQSPTHLIKTRGQQATLRCSPISGHTSVYWYQQALGLGLQFLLWYDEGEERNRGNFPPRFSGRQFPNYSSELNVNALELEDSALYLCTSSSRDRQNGYTFGSGTRLTVV.